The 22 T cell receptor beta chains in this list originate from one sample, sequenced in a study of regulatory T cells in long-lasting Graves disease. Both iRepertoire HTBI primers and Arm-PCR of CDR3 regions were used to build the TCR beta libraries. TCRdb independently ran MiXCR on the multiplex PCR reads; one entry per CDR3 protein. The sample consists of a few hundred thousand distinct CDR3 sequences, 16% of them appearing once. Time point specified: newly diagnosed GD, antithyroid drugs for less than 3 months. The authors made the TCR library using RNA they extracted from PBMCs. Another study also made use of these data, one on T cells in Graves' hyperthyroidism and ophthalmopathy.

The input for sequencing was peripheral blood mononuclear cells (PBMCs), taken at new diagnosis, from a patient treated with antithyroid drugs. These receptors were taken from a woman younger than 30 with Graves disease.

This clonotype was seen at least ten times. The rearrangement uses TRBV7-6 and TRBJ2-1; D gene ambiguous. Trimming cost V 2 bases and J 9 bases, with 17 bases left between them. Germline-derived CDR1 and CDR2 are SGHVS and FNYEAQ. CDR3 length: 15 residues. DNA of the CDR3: TGTGCCAGCAGCTTACGAACGGATTCTCCGCGTGAGCAGTTCTTC. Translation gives CASSLRTDSPREQFF.

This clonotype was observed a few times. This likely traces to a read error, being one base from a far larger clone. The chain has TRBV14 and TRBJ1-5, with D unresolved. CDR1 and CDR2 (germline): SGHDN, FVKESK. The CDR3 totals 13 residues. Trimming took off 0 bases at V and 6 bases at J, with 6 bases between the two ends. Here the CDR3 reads CASSQDQGQPQHF. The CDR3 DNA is TGTGCCAGCAGCCAAGATCAAGGTCAGCCCCAGCATTTT.

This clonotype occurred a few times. The CDR3 DNA reads as TGTGCCAGCAGTACAGGGTCAAGAAACACCATATATTTT. It translates to CASSTGSRNTIYF. The V gene is TRBV6-2 or TRBV6-3, the J gene TRBJ1-3, with a possible D match to TRBD1 (6 bases). The V end lost 5 bases, the J end lost 5 bases, and 10 bases lay between the germline ends. This CDR3 is built from 13 residues. Germline values: CDR1 MNHEY, CDR2 SVGEGT.

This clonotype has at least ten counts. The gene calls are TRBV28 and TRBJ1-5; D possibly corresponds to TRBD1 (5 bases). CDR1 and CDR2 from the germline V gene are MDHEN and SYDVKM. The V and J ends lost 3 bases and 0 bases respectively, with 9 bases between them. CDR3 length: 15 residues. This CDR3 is CASSFWGDSNQPQHF. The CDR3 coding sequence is TGTGCCAGCAGTTTCTGGGGGGATAGCAATCAGCCCCAGCATTTT.

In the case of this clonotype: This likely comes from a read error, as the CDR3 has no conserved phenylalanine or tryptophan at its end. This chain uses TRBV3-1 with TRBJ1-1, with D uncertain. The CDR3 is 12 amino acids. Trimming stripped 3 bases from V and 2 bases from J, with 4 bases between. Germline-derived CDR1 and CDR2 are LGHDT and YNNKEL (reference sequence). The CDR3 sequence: CASSQGNTEAFL. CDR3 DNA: TGTGCCAGCAGCCAGGGCAACACTGAAGCTTTCCTT.

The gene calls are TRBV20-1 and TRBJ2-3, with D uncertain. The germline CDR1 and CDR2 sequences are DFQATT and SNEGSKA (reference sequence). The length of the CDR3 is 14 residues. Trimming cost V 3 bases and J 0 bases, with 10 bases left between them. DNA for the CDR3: TGCAGTGCTAGTTACGAAACTAGCACAGATACGCAGTATTTT. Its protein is CSASYETSTDTQYF.

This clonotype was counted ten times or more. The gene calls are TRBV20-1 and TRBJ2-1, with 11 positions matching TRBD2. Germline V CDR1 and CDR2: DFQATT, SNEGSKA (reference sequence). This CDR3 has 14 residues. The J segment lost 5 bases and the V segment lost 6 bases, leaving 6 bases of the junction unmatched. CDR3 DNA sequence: TGCAGTGCCAATAGCGGGAGGGGTGACAATGAGCAGTTCTTC. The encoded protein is CSANSGRGDNEQFF.

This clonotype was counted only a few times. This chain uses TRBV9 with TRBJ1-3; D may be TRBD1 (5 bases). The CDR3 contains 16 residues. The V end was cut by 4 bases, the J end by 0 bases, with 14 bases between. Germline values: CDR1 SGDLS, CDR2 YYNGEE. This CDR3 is CASSPGLGLSGNTIYF. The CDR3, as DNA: TGTGCCAGCAGCCCGGGACTTGGACTCTCTGGAAACACCATATATTTT. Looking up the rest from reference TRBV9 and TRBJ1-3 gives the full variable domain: DSGVTQTPKHLITATGQRVTLRCSPRSGDLSVYWYQQSLDQGLQFLIQYYNGEERAKGNILERFSAQQFPDLHSELNLSSLELGDSALYFCASSPGLGLSGNTIYFGEGSWLTVV.

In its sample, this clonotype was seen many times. In DNA, the CDR3 is TGTGCCAGCAGCCGGGCAAACGGGGGTGCGCTTAGAGCTTTCTTT. Amino acids: CASSRANGGALRAFF. J is TRBJ1-1 and V is TRBV12-3 or TRBV12-4; possible D gene TRBD1, 5 bases. Trimming removed 6 bases from V and 10 bases from J, with 24 bases in between. This CDR3 has 15 amino acids.

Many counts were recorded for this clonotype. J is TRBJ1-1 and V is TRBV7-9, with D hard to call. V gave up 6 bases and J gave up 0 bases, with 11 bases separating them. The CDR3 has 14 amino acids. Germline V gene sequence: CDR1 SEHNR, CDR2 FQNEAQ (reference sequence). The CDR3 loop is CASRPPTVNTEAFF. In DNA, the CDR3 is TGTGCCAGCAGACCACCAACAGTGAACACTGAAGCTTTCTTT.

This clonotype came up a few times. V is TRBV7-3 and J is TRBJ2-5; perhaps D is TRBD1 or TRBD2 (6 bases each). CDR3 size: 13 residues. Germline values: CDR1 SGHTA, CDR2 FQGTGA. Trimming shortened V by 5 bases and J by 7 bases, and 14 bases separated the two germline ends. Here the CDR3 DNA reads TGTGCCAGCAGCCCGGGGGCATTAGGGACCCAGTACTTC. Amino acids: CASSPGALGTQYF.

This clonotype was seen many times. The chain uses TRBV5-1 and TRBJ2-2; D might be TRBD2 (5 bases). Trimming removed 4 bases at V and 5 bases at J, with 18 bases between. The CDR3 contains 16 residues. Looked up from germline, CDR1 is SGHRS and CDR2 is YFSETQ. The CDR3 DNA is TGCGCCAGCAGCCGGGGTAGGGAGATCAGAACCGGGGAGCTGTTTTTT. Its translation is CASSRGREIRTGELFF.

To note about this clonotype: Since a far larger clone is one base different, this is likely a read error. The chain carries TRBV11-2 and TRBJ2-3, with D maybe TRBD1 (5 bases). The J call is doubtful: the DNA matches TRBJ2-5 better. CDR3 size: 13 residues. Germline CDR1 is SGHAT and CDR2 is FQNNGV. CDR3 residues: CASSLGGGGTQYF. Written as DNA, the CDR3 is TGTGCCAGCAGCTTAGGGGGCGGTGGGACCCAGTACTTC.

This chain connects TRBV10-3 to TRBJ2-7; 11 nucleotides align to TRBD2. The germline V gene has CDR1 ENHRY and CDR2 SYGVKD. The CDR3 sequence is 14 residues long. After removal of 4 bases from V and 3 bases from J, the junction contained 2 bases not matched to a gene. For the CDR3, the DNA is TGTGCCATCAGTGCGGGACTAGCGGACTACGAGCAGTACTTC. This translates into CAISAGLADYEQYF.

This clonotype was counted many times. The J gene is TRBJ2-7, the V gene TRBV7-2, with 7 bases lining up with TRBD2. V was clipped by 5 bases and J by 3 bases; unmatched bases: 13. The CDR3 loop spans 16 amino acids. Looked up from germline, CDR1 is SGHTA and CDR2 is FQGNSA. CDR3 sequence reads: CASSPQGGVFRYEQYF. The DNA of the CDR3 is TGTGCCAGCAGCCCCCAGGGAGGGGTTTTCCGCTACGAGCAGTACTTC. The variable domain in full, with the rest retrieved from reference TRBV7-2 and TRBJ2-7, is GAGVSQSPSNKVTEKGKDVELRCDPISGHTALYWYRQSLGQGLEFLIYFQGNSAPDKSGLPSDRFSAERTGGSVSTLTIQRTQQEDSAVYLCASSPQGGVFRYEQYFGPGTRLTVT.

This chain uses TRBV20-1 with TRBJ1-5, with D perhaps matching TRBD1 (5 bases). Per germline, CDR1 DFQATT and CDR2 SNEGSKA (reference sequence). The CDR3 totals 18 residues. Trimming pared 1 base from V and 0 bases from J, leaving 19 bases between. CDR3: CSARGNGQGVISNQPQHF. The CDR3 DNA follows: TGCAGTGCTAGAGGGAACGGGCAGGGAGTGATTAGCAATCAGCCCCAGCATTTT.

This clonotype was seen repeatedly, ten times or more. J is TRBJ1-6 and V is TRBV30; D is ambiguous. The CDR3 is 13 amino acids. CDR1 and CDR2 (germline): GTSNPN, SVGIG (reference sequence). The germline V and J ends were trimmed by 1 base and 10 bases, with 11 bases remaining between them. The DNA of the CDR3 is TGTGCCTGGAGTGCCGGCTTGCCATCACCCCTCCACTTT. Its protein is CAWSAGLPSPLHF. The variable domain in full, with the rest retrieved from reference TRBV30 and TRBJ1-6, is SQTIHQWPATLVQPVGSPLSLECTVEGTSNPNLYWYRQAAGRGLQLLFYSVGIGQISSEVPQNLSASRPQDRQFILSSKKLLLSDSGFYLCAWSAGLPSPLHFGNGTRLTVT.

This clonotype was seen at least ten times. The CDR3 region has the DNA TGTGCCAGCAGCCCCAGGGACAGAGAAAAACTGTTTTTT. Its protein is CASSPRDREKLFF. V and J are TRBV11-2 and TRBJ1-4, with 7 bases fitting TRBD1. This CDR3 contains 13 residues. In germline, CDR1 is SGHAT, CDR2 FQNNGV. The ends lost 5 bases at V and 8 bases at J; junction bases unmatched: 5.

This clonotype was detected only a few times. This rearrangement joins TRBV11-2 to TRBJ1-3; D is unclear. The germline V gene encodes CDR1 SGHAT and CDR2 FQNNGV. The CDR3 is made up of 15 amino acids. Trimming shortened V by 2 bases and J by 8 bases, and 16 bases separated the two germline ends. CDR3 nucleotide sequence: TGTGCCAGCAGCTTATTTTACAGACGGTGGGACACCATATATTTT. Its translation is CASSLFYRRWDTIYF.

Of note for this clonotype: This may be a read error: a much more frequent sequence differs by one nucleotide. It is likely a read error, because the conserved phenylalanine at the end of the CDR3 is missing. The CDR3 is CASSYSSTYEQYS. CDR3 coding DNA: TGTGCCAGCAGTTACTCGTCGACATACGAGCAGTACTCC. The chain couples TRBV6-2 or TRBV6-3 to TRBJ2-7, with unresolved D. The germline V gene has CDR1 MNHEY and CDR2 SVGEGT. Trimming cost V 0 bases and J 4 bases, with 7 bases left between them. CDR3 size: 13 residues.

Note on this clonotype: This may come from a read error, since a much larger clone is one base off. The CDR3 nucleotides are TGCAGTTGCGGGGGGGCCGTAACCTACGATGAGCAGTTCTTC. This sequence encodes CSCGGAVTYDEQFF. The chain is built from TRBV20-1 and TRBJ2-1; TRBD2 matches 9 bases. CDR1 is DFQATT, CDR2 SNEGSKA, per germline (reference sequence). This CDR3 has 14 residues.

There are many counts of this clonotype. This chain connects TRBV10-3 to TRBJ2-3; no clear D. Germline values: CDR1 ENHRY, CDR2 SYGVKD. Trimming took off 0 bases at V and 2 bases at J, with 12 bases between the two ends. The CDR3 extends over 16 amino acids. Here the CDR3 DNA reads TGTGCCATCAGTGAGTCAGAGTCGATTTTCACAGATACGCAGTATTTT. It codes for CAISESESIFTDTQYF.